Listed below are T cell receptor beta chains from one sample, sequenced in a study of blood T cells in healthy people across ages. Each CDR3 protein is one row after TCRdb ran MiXCR on the 5' RACE reads. Among a few hundred thousand distinct CDR3 sequences listed, roughly a quarter were seen once. These records were also assigned to another study, of T cells of mothers and their children.

Input material: blood. These receptors all stem from a boy aged 2 to 10 in good health. CDR3s include the opening cysteine and the closing phenylalanine or tryptophan. The D gene is left open where the match is weak. Size values are once, few and many counts, or a class for expanded clones, and some rows have none.

NA | TRBV30 | NA | CAWSQPSANEKLFF
few | TRBV12-3/TRBV12-4 | TRBD1 | CASILAGTGSGELFF
NA | TRBV7-2 | NA | CASSLLQGGYNEQFF
NA | TRBV11-2 | NA | CASSLVSGSIPQAFF
NA | TRBV29-1 | NA | CSVEARGALTEAFF
NA | TRBV25-1 | NA | CASTKSLGGNEKLFF
once | TRBV4-3 | NA | CASSQDVGSDEKLFF
NA | TRBV20-1 | TRBD1 | CSALPRTGGGQPQHF
many | TRBV6-6 | NA | CASSYGLLNEQFF
few | TRBV7-9 | TRBD1 | CASSPAGQGAYEQYF
NA | TRBV20-1 | TRBD2 | CSAQRGGYNEQFF
NA | TRBV3-1 | TRBD2 | CASSQGRAGGRSSYNEQFF
few | TRBV15 | TRBD1 | CATSRGGGSTYNSPLHF
NA | TRBV2 | NA | CASTYSGTEQSF
NA | TRBV7-9 | NA | CASSLNRPVYGYTF
NA | TRBV7-6 | NA | CASSSASSYEQYF
NA | TRBV24-1 | NA | CATMANLGEQFF
few | TRBV9 | NA | CASSVGGRTYYNEQFF
NA | TRBV7-8 | TRBD1 | CASSLQGQGTYEQYF
many | TRBV5-5 | TRBD1 | CASSLEGTAGVYGYTF
NA | TRBV7-9 | NA | CASSLPGLSYNEQFF
NA | TRBV7-2 | TRBD2 | CASSPIAGVYEQYF
NA | TRBV29-1 | TRBD2 | CSVAPGTSGSETQYF
NA | TRBV5-4 | NA | CAMVGAGDEQYF
few | TRBV2 | NA | CASRLGVDTQYF
NA | TRBV29-1 | TRBD1 | CSVGGRGPEAFF
NA | TRBV3-1 | NA | CASSQERLKSEKLFF
few | TRBV20-1 | NA | CSATRDRENEKLFF
NA | TRBV20-1 | NA | CSAGAGGRGLYEQYF
few | TRBV5-1 | NA | CASRSPGSANYGYTF
few | TRBV11-1 | NA | CASRPLLGGKLFF
once | TRBV20-1 | TRBD1 | CSASEDRPNQPQHF
NA | TRBV7-2 | NA | CASSSTGINTGELFF
once | TRBV11-2 | TRBD2 | CASLLGGGFSEQYF
few | TRBV3-1 | NA | CASSQIPPSSRELFF
few | TRBV7-2 | NA | CASSMLVSTDTQYF
NA | TRBV19 | TRBD2 | CASRAILAGVDEQYF
few | TRBV3-1 | NA | CASSHPKGFDNEQYF
few | TRBV24-1 | TRBD1 | CTTSDSGQGKEGYTF
NA | TRBV29-1 | TRBD2 | CSASGGATGELFF
few | TRBV7-6 | NA | CASKKQHTYNKQFF
few | TRBV29-1 | TRBD1 | CSVEGDREIQYF
NA | TRBV3-1 | NA | CASSWIGVEQYF
few | TRBV7-9 | TRBD2 | CASTSGTRGVNEQFF
NA | TRBV16 | NA | CASSQSLGTGNTEAFF
NA | TRBV6-5 | NA | CASRTVGDSPLHF
few | TRBV9 | NA | CASSVSLDSSYNEQFF
few | TRBV7-6 | NA | CASSLGGGTVYEQYF
many | TRBV3-1 | TRBD2 | CASTGTTSYEQYF
NA | TRBV20-1 | NA | CSARTWGGGTYGYTF
few | TRBV30 | NA | CAWSRAFGHQPQHF
NA | TRBV9 | TRBD1 | CASSDRTGGLMDYGYTF
NA | TRBV12-3/TRBV12-4 | NA | CASTYGRGNGYTF
once | TRBV7-6 | TRBD1 | CASSLVGGQGEAFF
few | TRBV5-4 | NA | CASSLGMGMNTGELFF
NA | TRBV7-9 | TRBD2 | CASSLGVREGRETQYF
NA | TRBV7-2 | NA | CASSLDRARLYNEQFF